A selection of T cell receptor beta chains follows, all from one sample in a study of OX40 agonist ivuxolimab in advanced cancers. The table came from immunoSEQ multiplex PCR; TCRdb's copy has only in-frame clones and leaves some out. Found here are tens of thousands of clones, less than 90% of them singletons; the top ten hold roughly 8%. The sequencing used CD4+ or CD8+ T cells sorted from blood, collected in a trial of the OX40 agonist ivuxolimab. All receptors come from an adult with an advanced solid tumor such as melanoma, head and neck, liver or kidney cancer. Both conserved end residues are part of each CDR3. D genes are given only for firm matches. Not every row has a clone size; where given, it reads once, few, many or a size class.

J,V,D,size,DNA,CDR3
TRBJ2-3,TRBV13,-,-,TGTGCCAGCGAAAGGTGGGGGGATGGCACAGATACGCAGTATTTT,CASERWGDGTDTQYF
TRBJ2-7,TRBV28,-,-,TGTGCCAGCAGTTTATTCCTAACTAGCACCCTCGCCGAGCAGTACTTC,CASSLFLTSTLAEQYF
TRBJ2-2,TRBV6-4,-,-,TGTGCCAGCAGTGACTCGAAACAGCCCCGAAGGGTCACCGGGGAGCTGTTTTTT,CASSDSKQPRRVTGELFF
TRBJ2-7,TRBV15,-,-,TGTGCCACCAGCAGAGGGGGCGCAGGGGGGAACTCGGGGCAGTACTTC,CATSRGGAGGNSGQYF
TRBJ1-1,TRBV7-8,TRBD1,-,TGTGCCAGCAGCTTACGTGTCTCGGGACAGGGGAGGACTGAAGCTTTCTTT,CASSLRVSGQGRTEAFF
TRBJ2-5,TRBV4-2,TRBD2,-,TGTGCCAGCAGCTATCGACTAGCGGGGGCTTCCCAAGAGACCCAGTACTTC,CASSYRLAGASQETQYF
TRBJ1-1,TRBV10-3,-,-,TGTGCCATCAGTGAGACCGAAGGAGGGGGGGCGCTGGGAGCTTTCTTT,CAISETEGGGALGAFF
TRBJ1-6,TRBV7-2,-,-,TGTGCCAGCAGCCTGAGGACCGAATCACCCCTCCACTTT,CASSLRTESPLHF
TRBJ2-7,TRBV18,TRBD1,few,TGTGCCAGCTCACCCGGGACAGGCTACGAGCAGTACTTC,CASSPGTGYEQYF
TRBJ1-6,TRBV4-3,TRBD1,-,TGCGCCAGCAGCCAAGATCCCGGGACAGTCACGGGTCCCCTCCACTTT,CASSQDPGTVTGPLHF
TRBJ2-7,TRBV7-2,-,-,TGTGCCAGCAGCCCAAGGAGGGACCACGAGCAGTACTTC,CASSPRRDHEQYF
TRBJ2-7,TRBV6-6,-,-,TGTGCCAGCAGTTACTCGGGGGACGGAGTCTACGAGCAGTACTTC,CASSYSGDGVYEQYF
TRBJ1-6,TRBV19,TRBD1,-,TGTGCCAGTAGTCGTGGCCGACAGGGGAATTCACCCCTCCACTTT,CASSRGRQGNSPLHF
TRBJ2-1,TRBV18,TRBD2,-,TGTGCCAGCTCGCGAACCCCCGGGACTAGCGGGGGTAGGAATGAGCAGTTCTTC,CASSRTPGTSGGRNEQFF